This entry lists 21 T cell receptor beta chains sequenced from one sample in a study of T cells in Graves' hyperthyroidism and ophthalmopathy. Amplification yielded TCR beta CDR3 regions, with RNA transcripts as the source. Carried out on the TCR CDR3, a first-round RT-PCR used the HTBI primer set. TCRdb fed the multiplex PCR reads into MiXCR, producing one record per CDR3 protein. The sample lists around 290,000 distinct CDR3 sequences, about a sixth occurring once. The specimen sequenced was blood. Receptor source: a woman aged 55-70 years with Graves' ophthalmopathy.

This clonotype was found many times. The chain uses TRBV6-1 and TRBJ2-7, with no clear D. Germline CDR1 is MNHNS and CDR2 is SASEGT. The CDR3 covers 13 residues. V lost 7 bases to trimming and J lost 3 bases, with 13 bases between them. The CDR3, as DNA: TGTGCCAGCACCTCGTGGGCCCACTACGAGCAGTACTTC. Translated, it gives CASTSWAHYEQYF.

In its sample, this clonotype was seen many times. V usage is TRBV27 and J usage is TRBJ1-1; possible D gene TRBD1, 5 bases. Trimming left V 0 bases short and J 1 base short, with 27 bases between. Germline V CDR1 and CDR2: MNHEY, SMNVEV (reference sequence). There are 21 residues in the CDR3. This CDR3 reads CASSLSGTTISLRFTNTEAFF. The CDR3 coding sequence is TGTGCCAGCAGTTTATCCGGGACCACAATTTCCCTGCGGTTCACGAACACTGAAGCTTTCTTT.

This clonotype has a count of ten or more. The chain is built from TRBV27 and TRBJ2-1; D uncertain. V lost 6 bases and J lost 5, with 11 bases in between. Germline CDR1 and CDR2: MNHEY and SMNVEV (reference sequence). This CDR3 contains 13 residues. The CDR3 DNA is TGTGCCAGCAGCTTTTCCCCCGACAATGAGCAGTTCTTC. This translates into CASSFSPDNEQFF.

This clonotype was seen a single time. CDR3 coding DNA: TGTGCCAGTAATCCCCCCCGGGACAGGAGCCCCTACGAGCAGTACTTC. Residues: CASNPPRDRSPYEQYF. V gene TRBV19 combines with J gene TRBJ2-7; 8 positions match TRBD1. Germline assignment: CDR1 LNHDA and CDR2 SQIVND (reference sequence). V was pared by 7 bases and J by 2 bases, with 13 bases of the junction left unmatched. The CDR3 sequence is 16 residues long.

This clonotype has only a few counts. The V call is TRBV7-2, the J call TRBJ1-2, with D unresolved. V was shortened by 1 base and J by 3 bases, with 12 bases between the two germline ends. Germline CDR1 and CDR2: SGHTA and FQGNSA. The CDR3 is 15 amino acids. The CDR3 loop reads CASSLVWQADYGYTF. The CDR3 DNA reads TGTGCCAGCAGCTTAGTCTGGCAAGCCGACTATGGCTACACCTTC. The whole variable domain, remainder taken from reference TRBV7-2 and TRBJ1-2, is GAGVSQSPSNKVTEKGKDVELRCDPISGHTALYWYRQSLGQGLEFLIYFQGNSAPDKSGLPSDRFSAERTGGSVSTLTIQRTQQEDSAVYLCASSLVWQADYGYTFGSGTRLTVV.

In this sample, this clonotype turned up many times. The rearrangement uses TRBV7-9 and TRBJ1-2; 8 bases align to TRBD1. Losses at the gene ends were 5 bases for V and 4 bases for J; bases not matched to a gene: 9. The CDR3 consists of 15 residues. CDR1 is SEHNR, CDR2 FQNEAQ, per germline (reference sequence). The CDR3 is CASSPGTGVFYGYTF. As DNA, the CDR3 is TGTGCCAGCAGCCCCGGGACAGGCGTCTTCTATGGCTACACCTTC.

This clonotype was counted many times. The CDR3 sequence is CASSLGTTHDSNQPQHF. CDR3 DNA: TGTGCCAGCAGTCTTGGGACAACCCATGATAGCAATCAGCCCCAGCATTTT. The chain combines TRBV27 with TRBJ1-5, with a possible D match to TRBD1 (6 bases). The germline V and J ends were trimmed by 5 bases and 0 bases, with 17 bases remaining between them. This CDR3 region has 17 residues. Germline lookup yields CDR1 MNHEY and CDR2 SMNVEV (reference sequence).

This clonotype was detected ten times or more. The chain recombines TRBV2 with TRBJ2-1; D is possibly TRBD1 or TRBD2 (5 bases each). Germline CDR1 reads SNHLY; CDR2 reads FYNNEI. There are 11 residues in the CDR3. The V end lost 8 bases, the J end lost 6 bases, and 8 bases lay between the germline ends. The CDR3 DNA sequence: TGTGCCAGCCGGGACCTCAATGAGCAGTTCTTC. Its translation: CASRDLNEQFF.

The J gene is TRBJ2-1, the V gene TRBV20-1; D uncertain. Per the germline V gene, CDR1 is DFQATT and CDR2 is SNEGSKA (reference sequence). Trimming stripped 6 bases from V and 5 bases from J, with 11 bases between. The CDR3 runs 12 residues. CDR3 in amino acids: CSAHDGDNEQFF. In nucleotides, the CDR3 is TGCAGTGCCCATGACGGAGACAATGAGCAGTTCTTC.

This clonotype was recorded at least ten times. The chain has TRBV20-1 and TRBJ2-4, with 10 bases fitting TRBD2. The CDR3 runs 18 residues. Per the germline V gene, CDR1 is DFQATT and CDR2 is SNEGSKA (reference sequence). Unmatched junction bases numbered 14, after V lost 6 bases and J lost 0 bases. In DNA, the CDR3 is TGCAGTGCCCAAAGCGTCATAGCGGGGGGACTAGCCAAAAACATTCAGTACTTC. It yields the protein CSAQSVIAGGLAKNIQYF.

The V call is TRBV10-3, the J call TRBJ2-7; 9 bases agree with TRBD1. J lost 0 bases, V lost 3 bases, and 9 bases had no gene match. The CDR3 runs 17 residues. Germline CDR1 reads ENHRY; CDR2 reads SYGVKD. The DNA for the CDR3 is TGTGCCATCAGTGAACGGGGGACAGGGATTAGCTCCTACGAGCAGTACTTC. Residues: CAISERGTGISSYEQYF.

This clonotype has ten or more counts. The chain combines TRBV28 with TRBJ2-7; perhaps D is TRBD1 or TRBD2 (5 bases each). CDR1 MDHEN and CDR2 SYDVKM come from the germline V gene. This CDR3 spans 16 amino acids. V lost 5 bases to trimming and J lost 0 bases, with 17 bases between them. CDR3 in DNA: TGTGCCAGCAGTGCCCCGGGGCAAATTAGCTCCTACGAGCAGTACTTC. Translation: CASSAPGQISSYEQYF.

This clonotype was counted at least ten times. This chain joins TRBV28 and TRBJ2-3; TRBD1 agrees at 7 bases. Losses at the gene ends were 6 bases for V and 0 bases for J; bases not matched to a gene: 6. The CDR3 totals 15 residues. The germline V gene encodes CDR1 MDHEN and CDR2 SYDVKM. CDR3 DNA sequence: TGTGCCAGCAGGACGGACAGGTCAAGCACAGATACGCAGTATTTT. Translated, it gives CASRTDRSSTDTQYF.

This clonotype has a handful of counts. This chain joins TRBV4-1 and TRBJ2-3, with D possibly TRBD2 on 6 matching bases. V was trimmed by 0 bases and J by 1 base, leaving 11 bases between them. The CDR3 loop spans 16 amino acids. The V gene's germline CDR1 is MGHRA and CDR2 YSYEKL. DNA of the CDR3: TGCGCCAGCAGCCAAGAACCCCCGGGGGGCACAGATACGCAGTATTTT. Encoded protein: CASSQEPPGGTDTQYF.

This clonotype has a count of ten or more. CDR3 in DNA: TGTGCCAGCAGCTGGACAGGGGGCTACGAGCAGTACTTC. Translation: CASSWTGGYEQYF. The rearrangement joins TRBV7-6 to TRBJ2-7; 10 bases agree with TRBD1. Germline-derived CDR1 and CDR2 are SGHVS and FNYEAQ. The CDR3 spans 13 residues. V shed 4 bases and J 3 bases; nucleotides not matched to a gene: 0.

This clonotype has a handful of counts. J is TRBJ2-2 and V is TRBV20-1, with D hard to call. This CDR3 contains 12 residues. Trimming took 3 bases from V and 6 from J, leaving 8 bases between them. In germline, CDR1 is DFQATT, CDR2 SNEGSKA (reference sequence). The DNA for the CDR3 is TGCAGTGCTAGGGTCCCAGCCGGGGAGCTGTTTTTT. This codes for CSARVPAGELFF.

This clonotype appeared many times. V is TRBV2 and J is TRBJ2-7; 8 bases line up with TRBD2. V was pared by 10 bases and J by 2 bases, with 4 bases of the junction left unmatched. Germline V gives CDR1 SNHLY, CDR2 FYNNEI. The CDR3 runs 12 residues. The CDR3 DNA reads TGTGCCACGCGGGGGGTTGCCTACGAGCAGTACTTC. Translation gives CATRGVAYEQYF.

This clonotype has more than one count but fewer than ten. The junction differs from germline at one of its ends, possibly a read error. The genes are TRBV20-1 and TRBJ1-5; D is undetermined. The CDR3 consists of 14 residues. Germline CDR1 DFQATT, CDR2 SNEGSKA (reference sequence). CDR3 sequence (DNA): TGCAGTACTAGGGTACAGCTAGGAAATCAGCCCCAGCATTTT. It translates to CSTRVQLGNQPQHF.

This clonotype was found a few times. V gene TRBV20-1 combines with J gene TRBJ1-1; TRBD1 is a possible D gene (6 bases). CDR3 length: 13 residues. Germline V gene sequence: CDR1 DFQATT, CDR2 SNEGSKA (reference sequence). The V end was cut by 5 bases, the J end by 1 base, with 11 bases between. The CDR3: CSADRDTNTEAFF. In nucleotides, the CDR3 is TGCAGTGCTGACCGGGACACGAACACTGAAGCTTTCTTT.

This clonotype has a count of ten or more. The chain joins TRBV6-1 to TRBJ2-7; 8 bases are a match to TRBD1. V gave up 1 base and J gave up 1 base; unmatched junction bases: 6. This CDR3 comprises 16 residues. Germline V gene sequence: CDR1 MNHNS, CDR2 SASEGT. The CDR3 loop is CASSEGTGGRSYEQYF. CDR3 DNA sequence: TGTGCCAGCAGTGAAGGCACAGGGGGTAGGTCCTACGAGCAGTACTTC.

This clonotype was seen repeatedly, ten times or more. The chain employs TRBV3-1 and TRBJ1-4; no reliable D call. V shed 1 base and J shed 1 base, with 10 bases lying between them. The CDR3 length is 16 residues. CDR1 is LGHDT and CDR2 is YNNKEL in the germline V gene (reference sequence). CDR3 sequence: CASSQVLDGTNEKLFF. CDR3 coding DNA: TGTGCCAGCAGCCAAGTCCTGGACGGAACTAATGAAAAACTGTTTTTT. The full variable domain, its missing parts supplied by reference TRBV3-1 and TRBJ1-4, is DTAVSQTPKYLVTQMGNDKSIKCEQNLGHDTMYWYKQDSKKFLKIMFSYNNKELIINETVPNRFSPKSPDKAHLNLHINSLELGDSAVYFCASSQVLDGTNEKLFFGSGTQLSVL.